The clone carrying this TCR beta chain came up a few times. What it binds is unknown. This sample was taken from a study of cytomegalovirus exposure and HLA in healthy donors. Study results and caveats: In an earlier analysis, most TCR beta V segments were productive about 87% or about 30% of the time.

In the PCR, 60 Vbeta and 13 Jbeta primers were used. Sequenced by immunoSEQ multiplex PCR; TCRdb stores in-frame clones only, minus some. This table holds 170,000 or so clones, 80% found once. Trimming pared 0 bases from V and 3 bases from J, leaving 12 bases between. This CDR3 has 15 amino acids. Germline loops: CDR1 SGHAT, CDR2 FQNNGV. V gene TRBV11-2 combines with J gene TRBJ2-7; weak D call: TRBD1 (6 bases). The sequencing input was PBMCs. The sequence came from a boy younger than 18 in good health and CMV-seronegative. The CDR3 region is CASSLDRGLFYEQYF. CDR3 nucleotide sequence: TGTGCCAGCAGCTTAGACAGGGGCCTATTCTACGAGCAGTACTTC.